Presented here are 5 T cell receptor beta chains from one specimen sequenced in a study of blood T cell repertoires in COVID-19. Repertoires were generated with immunoSEQ multiplex PCR, while TCRdb's copy carries only in-frame clones and drops some. The sample has a few hundred thousand clones, roughly 84% seen once; the top ten hold 1.2% to 1.5%. The source material was PBMCs or T cells enriched from blood (not recorded which). These receptors originate from a woman younger than 35 who had been exposed to COVID-19.

The chain is built from TRBV27 and TRBJ2-2; D remains unclear. Trimming removed 3 bases from V and 0 bases from J, with 5 bases in between. Germline CDR1 reads MNHEY; CDR2 reads SMNVEV (reference sequence). The CDR3 runs 14 residues. This CDR3 reads CASSFRTNTGELFF. The CDR3 DNA sequence: TGTGCCAGCAGTTTCAGAACGAACACCGGGGAGCTGTTTTTT.

The chain joins TRBV6-4 to TRBJ2-1; 10 nucleotides agree with TRBD2. From germline, CDR1 is MRHNA and CDR2 SNTAGT. With 2 bases clipped from V and 4 bases from J, the junction kept 2 bases outside the gene matches. This CDR3 comprises 15 residues. Here the CDR3 reads CASSDRLAGYNEQFF. The CDR3 DNA is TGTGCCAGCAGTGACCGACTAGCGGGTTACAATGAGCAGTTCTTC.

The chain carries TRBV7-2 and TRBJ2-1; 8 bases match TRBD2. V was clipped by 3 bases and J by 6 bases; unmatched bases: 7. There are 15 residues in the CDR3. Germline CDR1 SGHTA, CDR2 FQGNSA. CDR3 residues: CASSLVGGRINEQFF. In DNA, the CDR3 is TGTGCCAGCAGCTTGGTAGGCGGGAGGATCAATGAGCAGTTCTTC.

CDR3 residues: CASSLDRGRSEKLFF. The CDR3 DNA sequence: TGTGCCAGCAGCTTAGACAGGGGGCGAAGCGAAAAACTGTTTTTT. V gene TRBV7-9 combines with J gene TRBJ1-4, with TRBD1 identical over 9 bases. The germline gives CDR1 SEHNR, CDR2 FQNEAQ (reference sequence). There are 15 residues in the CDR3. J was trimmed by 8 bases and V by 1 base; bases with no gene match: 5.

This clone appeared once. The DNA for the CDR3 is TGTGCCAGCAGTGATGTGGCTAGCGGATTCCCTAATGAGCAGTTCTTC. It codes for CASSDVASGFPNEQFF. The chain combines TRBV2 with TRBJ2-1; 7 nucleotides align to TRBD2. Trimming took 3 bases from V and 7 from J; bases not matched to a gene: 12. Germline V lookup: CDR1 SNHLY, CDR2 FYNNEI. The CDR3 totals 16 residues.